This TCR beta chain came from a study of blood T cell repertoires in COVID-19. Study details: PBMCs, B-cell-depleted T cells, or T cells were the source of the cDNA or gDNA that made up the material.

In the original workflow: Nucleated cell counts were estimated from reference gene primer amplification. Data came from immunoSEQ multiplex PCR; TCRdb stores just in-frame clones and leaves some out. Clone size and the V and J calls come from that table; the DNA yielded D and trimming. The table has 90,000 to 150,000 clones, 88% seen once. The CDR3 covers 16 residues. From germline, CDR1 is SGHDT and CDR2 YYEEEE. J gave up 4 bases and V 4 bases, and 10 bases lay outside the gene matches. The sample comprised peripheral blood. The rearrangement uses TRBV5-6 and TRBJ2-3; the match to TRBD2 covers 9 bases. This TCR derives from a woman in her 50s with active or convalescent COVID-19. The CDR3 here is CASSLKPSGTADTQYF. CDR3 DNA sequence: TGTGCCAGCAGCCTAAAGCCTAGCGGGACTGCAGATACGCAGTATTTT. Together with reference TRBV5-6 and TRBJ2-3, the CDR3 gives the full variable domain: DAGVTQSPTHLIKTRGQQVTLRCSPKSGHDTVSWYQQALGQGPQFIFQYYEEEERQRGNFPDRFSGHQFPNYSSELNVNALLLGDSALYLCASSLKPSGTADTQYFGPGTRLTVL.